The 25 T cell receptor beta chains reported below all come from one sample, sequenced in a study of graft-versus-host responses after intestinal transplantation. Some clones are missing from TCRdb's copy, which holds only in-frame ones; the method was immunoSEQ multiplex PCR. The data show about 120,000 clones, around nine tenths seen once. Their cognate antigens are unknown. The material sequenced was unstimulated CD4+ T cells sorted from spleen or lymph node cells, taken before transplant. All receptors come from a human donor who was the organ donor for an intestinal transplant.

This chain joins TRBV12-5 and TRBJ2-2; TRBD2 agrees at 11 bases. The CDR3 length is 21 residues. Germline CDR1 is LGHNT and CDR2 is FRNRAP. V was pared by 0 bases and J by 4 bases, with 16 bases of the junction left unmatched. CDR3 loop: CASGLVAGPATSGSSTGELFF. DNA for the CDR3: TGTGCTAGTGGTTTGGTAGCAGGTCCAGCTACTAGCGGGAGCAGCACCGGGGAGCTGTTTTTT.

The chain links TRBV11-2 to TRBJ2-1; D gene uncertain. This CDR3 is 15 amino acids long. The germline gives CDR1 SGHAT, CDR2 FQNNGV. Trimming took 0 bases from V and 0 from J, leaving 6 bases between them. In DNA, the CDR3 is TGTGCCAGCAGCTTAGATGGCCTCTCCTACAATGAGCAGTTCTTC. This codes for CASSLDGLSYNEQFF.

The chain links TRBV6-6 to TRBJ2-2, with 7 bases lining up with TRBD1. The V gene's germline CDR1 is MNHNY and CDR2 SVGAGI (reference sequence). This CDR3 contains 15 residues. The ends lost 5 bases at V and 0 bases at J; junction bases unmatched: 3. In DNA form, the CDR3 reads TGTGCCAGCAGTCTAGGGACAGCGAACACCGGGGAGCTGTTTTTT. This codes for CASSLGTANTGELFF.

The rearrangement joins TRBV6-1 to TRBJ1-1, with unresolved D. Germline loops: CDR1 MNHNS, CDR2 SASEGT. The ends were cut back, 2 bases at V and 3 bases at J, with 13 bases in the middle. The CDR3 contains 15 residues. CDR3 in DNA: TGTGCCAGCAGTGAAACGGTCGGAGGGTACACTGAAGCTTTCTTT. This codes for CASSETVGGYTEAFF.

The J gene is TRBJ1-4, the V gene TRBV4-2; TRBD1 aligns across 7 bases. In germline, CDR1 is LGHNA, CDR2 YNFKEQ. The CDR3 extends over 13 amino acids. The ends lost 4 bases at V and 8 bases at J; junction bases unmatched: 4. The CDR3 loop reads CASSPGTEEKLFF. The CDR3 DNA reads TGTGCCAGCAGCCCCGGGACAGAGGAAAAACTGTTTTTT.

The chain uses TRBV19 and TRBJ1-5; weak D call: TRBD1 (5 bases). V was cut by 1 base and J by 6 bases, with 10 bases left in between. Germline V gives CDR1 LNHDA, CDR2 SQIVND (reference sequence). This CDR3 is 14 amino acids long. CDR3 loop: CASSIAGTGQPQHF. CDR3 DNA: TGTGCCAGTAGTATAGCAGGGACCGGTCAGCCCCAGCATTTT.

This sequence joins TRBV5-1 and TRBJ1-2; 9 bases map to TRBD1. This CDR3 has 15 residues. V was clipped by 4 bases and J by 2 bases; unmatched bases: 6. The germline CDR1 and CDR2 sequences are SGHRS and YFSETQ. The CDR3 DNA follows: TGCGCCAGCAGCAAGAGGACAGGGGACAACTATGGCTACACCTTC. This sequence encodes CASSKRTGDNYGYTF.

V gene TRBV5-1 combines with J gene TRBJ1-1; D is uncertain. Trimming pared 4 bases from V and 4 bases from J, leaving 11 bases between. CDR1 and CDR2 from the germline V gene are SGHRS and YFSETQ. This CDR3 comprises 13 residues. CDR3 coding DNA: TGCGCCAGCAGCCTCTCCTCGTCCACTGAAGCTTTCTTT. Translation: CASSLSSSTEAFF.

The chain uses TRBV6-5 and TRBJ1-5, with TRBD1 matching over 8 bases. V shed 5 bases, J shed 2 bases, and the junction held 2 bases outside the gene matches. Germline CDR1 and CDR2: MNHEY and SVGAGI. The CDR3 has 14 residues. The CDR3 coding sequence is TGTGCCAGCAGTGTACAGGGGGGCAATCAGCCCCAGCATTTT. Its translation is CASSVQGGNQPQHF.

A remark on this clone: Distinct nucleotide sequences in the sample also encode this CDR3. The genes are TRBV5-1 and TRBJ1-4; no definite D call. Trimming removed 4 bases at V and 3 bases at J, with 7 bases between. Germline V gene data show CDR1 as SGHRS and CDR2 as YFSETQ. The CDR3 consists of 13 residues. CDR3 sequence reads: CASSLGANEKLFF. CDR3 DNA sequence: TGCGCCAGCAGCCTCGGGGCTAATGAAAAACTGTTTTTT.

The CDR3 sequence is CASSIGGPNQPQHF. As DNA, the CDR3 is TGTGCCAGTAGTATAGGGGGTCCCAATCAGCCCCAGCATTTT. The rearrangement joins TRBV19 to TRBJ1-5, with D hard to call. Trimming took off 1 base at V and 3 bases at J, with 7 bases between the two ends. The germline V gene has CDR1 LNHDA and CDR2 SQIVND (reference sequence). The CDR3 covers 14 residues. Based on the CDR3 plus reference TRBV19 and TRBJ1-5, the full variable domain is DGGITQSPKYLFRKEGQNVTLSCEQNLNHDAMYWYRQDPGQGLRLIYYSQIVNDFQKGDIAEGYSVSREKKESFPLTVTSAQKNPTAFYLCASSIGGPNQPQHFGDGTRLSIL.

This chain uses TRBV19 with TRBJ1-1; tentative D call: TRBD1 (5 bases). The germline V gene has CDR1 LNHDA and CDR2 SQIVND (reference sequence). The CDR3 has 14 amino acids. V was clipped by 7 bases and J by 1 base, with 13 bases between them. The CDR3 DNA follows: TGTGCCAGTATCCCACTCGGGGGGAACACTGAAGCTTTCTTT. This translates into CASIPLGGNTEAFF.

The J gene is TRBJ2-2, the V gene TRBV19; 8 nucleotides align to TRBD2. CDR1 is LNHDA, CDR2 SQIVND, per germline (reference sequence). The J segment lost 6 bases and the V segment lost 5 bases, leaving 11 bases of the junction unmatched. This CDR3 has 16 amino acids. For the CDR3, the DNA is TGTGCCAGTAGTTCCTGGGCGGGAGGATCCCCCGGGGAGCTGTTTTTT. It yields the protein CASSSWAGGSPGELFF.

The V gene is TRBV7-3, the J gene TRBJ2-3, with TRBD2 as a possible D gene (5 bases). V gave up 5 bases and J gave up 0 bases, with 9 bases separating them. There are 14 residues in the CDR3. Germline values: CDR1 SGHTA, CDR2 FQGTGA. The DNA for the CDR3 is TGTGCCAGCAGCCCTAGCCACAGCACAGATACGCAGTATTTT. Translating gives CASSPSHSTDTQYF.

V is TRBV28 and J is TRBJ2-2; perhaps TRBD2 as D (6 bases). Germline V gene lookup returns CDR1 MDHEN and CDR2 SYDVKM. The V end was cut by 8 bases, the J end by 0 bases, with 16 bases between. CDR3 length equals 16 residues. The CDR3 loop reads CASHPRRAANTGELFF. The CDR3 DNA sequence: TGTGCCAGCCATCCCCGGAGGGCAGCGAACACCGGGGAGCTGTTTTTT.

This chain links TRBV19 with TRBJ2-5; D possibly corresponds to TRBD1 (8 bases). Trimming stripped 4 bases from V and 2 bases from J, with 14 bases between. The CDR3 has 15 amino acids. Germline V gene lookup returns CDR1 LNHDA and CDR2 SQIVND (reference sequence). The CDR3: CASSNGQGGQETQYF. The CDR3 DNA follows: TGTGCCAGTAGTAACGGACAGGGAGGGCAAGAGACCCAGTACTTC.

The count of this clone is one. The chain is built from TRBV7-2 and TRBJ1-1; a possible D gene is TRBD1 (6 bases). Looked up from germline, CDR1 is SGHTA and CDR2 is FQGNSA. Trimming stripped 1 base from V and 6 bases from J, with 12 bases between. The CDR3 is 14 amino acids. CDR3 region: CASSLGQGLAEAFF. Here the CDR3 DNA reads TGTGCCAGCAGCTTAGGCCAGGGGCTGGCTGAAGCTTTCTTT.

A single count supports this clone. V gene TRBV19 combines with J gene TRBJ1-2; D is perhaps TRBD1 (5 bases). This CDR3 has 15 amino acids. V was cut by 3 bases and J by 1 base, with 12 bases left in between. CDR1 and CDR2 from the germline V gene are LNHDA and SQIVND (reference sequence). The CDR3 sequence is CASSIIRDGNYGYTF. The CDR3 nucleotides read TGTGCCAGTAGTATCATCAGGGACGGTAACTATGGCTACACCTTC.

The chain recombines TRBV6-5 with TRBJ2-6; D might be TRBD2 (6 bases). Germline V gene sequence: CDR1 MNHEY, CDR2 SVGAGI. CDR3 length equals 14 residues. Trimming shortened V by 9 bases and J by 4 bases, and 13 bases separated the two germline ends. The CDR3 here is CASLGGAGANVLTF. The DNA of the CDR3 is TGTGCCAGTCTCGGGGGAGCAGGGGCCAACGTCCTGACTTTC.

The chain combines TRBV5-1 with TRBJ2-2; 12 nucleotides line up with TRBD2. The V gene's germline CDR1 is SGHRS and CDR2 YFSETQ. Trimming cost V 4 bases and J 2 bases; bases outside gene matches: 18. This CDR3 contains 21 residues. This CDR3 reads CASSLSQGLAGPRVNTGELFF. The CDR3 DNA sequence: TGCGCCAGCAGCCTCTCCCAGGGACTAGCGGGCCCCAGGGTAAACACCGGGGAGCTGTTTTTT.

The chain combines TRBV30 with TRBJ2-7; TRBD1 agrees at 7 bases. V lost 5 bases to trimming and J lost 3 bases; unmatched junction nucleotides: 7. Looked up from germline, CDR1 is GTSNPN and CDR2 is SVGIG (reference sequence). There are 13 residues in the CDR3. CDR3 nucleotides: TGTGCCTGGCAAGTGACAGGGAACTACGAGCAGTACTTC. This encodes CAWQVTGNYEQYF.

This chain uses TRBV7-9 with TRBJ2-3; perhaps TRBD2 as D (6 bases). V dropped 1 base and J dropped 0 bases, with 14 bases sitting between them. Germline V gives CDR1 SEHNR, CDR2 FQNEAQ (reference sequence). This CDR3 has 17 residues. The CDR3 reads CASSLGTGTYSTDTQYF. CDR3 sequence (DNA): TGTGCCAGCAGCTTAGGAACCGGGACTTATAGCACAGATACGCAGTATTTT.

The V gene is TRBV5-1, the J gene TRBJ2-3, with 15 bases fitting TRBD2. CDR3 length: 18 amino acids. The germline V gene has CDR1 SGHRS and CDR2 YFSETQ. V was clipped by 1 base and J by 3 bases; unmatched bases: 6. The CDR3 bases are TGCGCCAGCAGCTTGTATGGGACTAGCGGGAGGACTACAGATACGCAGTATTTT. It yields the protein CASSLYGTSGRTTDTQYF.

J is TRBJ2-7 and V is TRBV5-1; a possible D gene is TRBD1 (6 bases). V was clipped by 7 bases and J by 3 bases, with 14 bases between them. This CDR3 is built from 13 residues. Germline CDR1 reads SGHRS; CDR2 reads YFSETQ. This chain's CDR3 is CASSQGFGYEQYF. The CDR3 DNA is TGCGCCAGCTCACAGGGTTTTGGCTACGAGCAGTACTTC.

Comments on this clone: The germline gene is not matched at one end of the junction; a read error may be the cause. The same CDR3 also results from other DNA sequences found in this sample. The rearrangement links TRBV5-6 to TRBJ2-3; D possibly corresponds to TRBD1 (5 bases). This CDR3 spans 14 amino acids. Germline CDR1 is SGHDT and CDR2 is YYEEEE. CDR3 residues: CASRLTGTTDTQYF. The DNA of the CDR3 is TGCGCCAGCAGACTCACAGGAACCACAGATACGCAGTATTTT.